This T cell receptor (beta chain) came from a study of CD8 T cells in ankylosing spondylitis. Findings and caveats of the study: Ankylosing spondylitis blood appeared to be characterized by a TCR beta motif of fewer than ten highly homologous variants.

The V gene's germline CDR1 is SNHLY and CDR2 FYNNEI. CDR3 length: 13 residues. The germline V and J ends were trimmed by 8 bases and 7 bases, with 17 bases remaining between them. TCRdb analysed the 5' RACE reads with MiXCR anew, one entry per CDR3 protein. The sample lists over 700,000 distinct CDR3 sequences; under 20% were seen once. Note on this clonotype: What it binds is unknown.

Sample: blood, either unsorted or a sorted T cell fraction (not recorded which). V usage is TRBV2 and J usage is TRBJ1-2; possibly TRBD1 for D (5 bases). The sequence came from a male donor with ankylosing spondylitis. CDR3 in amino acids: CASSTGPPTGYTF. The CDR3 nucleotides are TGTGCCAGCTCGACGGGGCCCCCGACTGGCTACACCTTC.